The rows below give T cell receptor beta chains drawn from one sample of a study of shared clonotypes between healthy human individuals. Some clones are missing from TCRdb's copy, which holds only in-frame ones; the method was immunoSEQ multiplex PCR. The profile shows about 2 million clones, roughly 94% of them singletons. Material: naive CD4+ T cells sorted from blood. The receptor set was obtained from a man aged 18 to 30 in good health. Each CDR3 is given with its conserved first and last residue. The D gene is left open where the match is weak. For some rows the clone size is stated as once, few or many, or as a class when expanded; others skip it.

j_gene: TRBJ2-7
d_gene: -
abundance: -
v_gene: TRBV19
CDR3nt: TGTGCCAGTAGTATCTCGGTAGGATATTACGAGCAGTACTTC
CDR3aa: CASSISVGYYEQYF

j_gene: TRBJ2-7
d_gene: TRBD2
abundance: -
v_gene: TRBV7-2
CDR3nt: TGTGCCAGCAGCCCGAGACTAGCGGGTATCTACGAGCAGTACTTC
CDR3aa: CASSPRLAGIYEQYF

j_gene: TRBJ2-2
d_gene: -
abundance: once
v_gene: TRBV19
CDR3nt: TGTGCCAGTAGCAACCTGAACACCGGGGAGCTGTTTTTT
CDR3aa: CASSNLNTGELFF

j_gene: TRBJ2-1
d_gene: -
abundance: -
v_gene: TRBV27
CDR3nt: TGTGCCAGCAGTTCGCGTCCGGGTGAGCAGTTCTTC
CDR3aa: CASSSRPGEQFF

j_gene: TRBJ2-3
d_gene: TRBD2
abundance: -
v_gene: TRBV10-3
CDR3nt: TGTGCCAGCACTAGCGTTAGCACAGATACGCAGTATTTT
CDR3aa: CASTSVSTDTQYF

j_gene: TRBJ2-5
d_gene: -
abundance: once
v_gene: TRBV30
CDR3nt: TGTGCCTGGAGTAAAGGGAGCAAAGAGACCCAGTACTTC
CDR3aa: CAWSKGSKETQYF

j_gene: TRBJ1-2
d_gene: TRBD1
abundance: -
v_gene: TRBV11-2
CDR3nt: TGTGCCAGCAGCTCCGGGACAGGCCTTTATGGCTACACCTTC
CDR3aa: CASSSGTGLYGYTF

j_gene: TRBJ1-4
d_gene: -
abundance: -
v_gene: TRBV6-1
CDR3nt: TGTGCCAGCAGTCTGGGTCGGGGCAACGAAAAACTGTTTTTT
CDR3aa: CASSLGRGNEKLFF

j_gene: TRBJ2-5
d_gene: TRBD2
abundance: -
v_gene: TRBV5-1
CDR3nt: TGCGCCAGCAGCTCCGGGGGGGTTCGGGAGACCCAGTACTTC
CDR3aa: CASSSGGVRETQYF

j_gene: TRBJ2-2
d_gene: -
abundance: -
v_gene: TRBV4-2
CDR3nt: TGTGCCAGCAGCCAAGGGCCCCTTGGTGGGACCGGGGAGCTGTTTTTT
CDR3aa: CASSQGPLGGTGELFF

j_gene: TRBJ2-7
d_gene: TRBD2
abundance: -
v_gene: TRBV14
CDR3nt: TGTGCCAGCAGCCAAGGGAGCGGGGCCTTTAAGCAGTACTTC
CDR3aa: CASSQGSGAFKQYF

j_gene: TRBJ2-7
d_gene: -
abundance: -
v_gene: TRBV25-1
CDR3nt: TGTGCCAGCAGTGAACAGTACGAGCAGTACTTC
CDR3aa: CASSEQYEQYF

j_gene: TRBJ2-7
d_gene: -
abundance: -
v_gene: TRBV27
CDR3nt: TGTGCCAGCAGTCCGGGGGGCCGGCCCTACGAGCAGTACTTC
CDR3aa: CASSPGGRPYEQYF

j_gene: TRBJ1-6
d_gene: -
abundance: -
v_gene: TRBV11-2
CDR3nt: TGTGCCAGCAGCTTAGGGGGGACCTATAATTCACCCCTCCACTTT
CDR3aa: CASSLGGTYNSPLHF

j_gene: TRBJ1-2
d_gene: -
abundance: -
v_gene: TRBV28
CDR3nt: TGTGCCAGCACTATAGACGGGAGGGATGGCTACACCTTC
CDR3aa: CASTIDGRDGYTF

j_gene: TRBJ2-1
d_gene: TRBD1
abundance: once
v_gene: TRBV7-7
CDR3nt: TGTGCTAGCAGCGCAACTTCCCCAGGACAGGGGGTTCCGATGTTCTTC
CDR3aa: CASSATSPGQGVPMFF

j_gene: TRBJ2-7
d_gene: -
abundance: -
v_gene: TRBV12-2
CDR3nt: TGTGCAAGTCGCTCCCTTGGGACAGCGCGACCCATACCCTACGAGCAGTACTTC
CDR3aa: CASRSLGTARPIPYEQYF

j_gene: TRBJ2-7
d_gene: TRBD1
abundance: -
v_gene: TRBV19
CDR3nt: TGTGCCAGTAGCCGGGACAGGCGATACTACGAGCAGTACTTC
CDR3aa: CASSRDRRYYEQYF

j_gene: TRBJ1-5
d_gene: -
abundance: once
v_gene: TRBV6-5
CDR3nt: TGTGCCAGCAGTTACGGGGGGAAAGAGCCCCAGCATTTT
CDR3aa: CASSYGGKEPQHF

j_gene: TRBJ2-1
d_gene: TRBD2
abundance: few
v_gene: TRBV6-5
CDR3nt: TGTGCCAGCAGTTCCGGGACTAGCGGTACTAATGAGCAGTTCTTC
CDR3aa: CASSSGTSGTNEQFF

j_gene: TRBJ1-1
d_gene: TRBD1
abundance: -
v_gene: TRBV11-2
CDR3nt: TGTGCCAGCAGCCCCGACAGGGGATACACTGAAGCTTTCTTT
CDR3aa: CASSPDRGYTEAFF

j_gene: TRBJ1-4
d_gene: -
abundance: -
v_gene: TRBV4-3
CDR3nt: TGCGCCAGCAGCCAAACCTATTCCTCAGGAGGTGAAAAACTGTTTTTT
CDR3aa: CASSQTYSSGGEKLFF

j_gene: TRBJ1-1
d_gene: TRBD1
abundance: -
v_gene: TRBV10-1
CDR3nt: TGCGCCAGCAGTAAGGGGGCTGACACTGAAGCTTTCTTT
CDR3aa: CASSKGADTEAFF

j_gene: TRBJ2-5
d_gene: -
abundance: -
v_gene: TRBV6-5
CDR3nt: TGTGCCAGCAGTGACCCAACTTCCGTGGAGACCCAGTACTTC
CDR3aa: CASSDPTSVETQYF

j_gene: TRBJ1-6
d_gene: -
abundance: -
v_gene: TRBV5-4
CDR3nt: TGTGCCAGCAGCTTGGTCGGGGAATCGAATTCACCCCTCCACTTT
CDR3aa: CASSLVGESNSPLHF

j_gene: TRBJ2-2
d_gene: -
abundance: -
v_gene: TRBV4-3
CDR3nt: TGCGCCAGCAGGCCGGGCAGCGGACACACCGGGGAGCTGTTTTTT
CDR3aa: CASRPGSGHTGELFF

j_gene: TRBJ2-7
d_gene: -
abundance: -
v_gene: TRBV18
CDR3nt: TGTGCCAGCTCCGCGGTTTTTTCCGAGCAGTACTTC
CDR3aa: CASSAVFSEQYF

j_gene: TRBJ2-7
d_gene: -
abundance: -
v_gene: TRBV5-4
CDR3nt: TGTGCCAGCAGCTTGGGACGGAGCTACGAGCAGTACTTC
CDR3aa: CASSLGRSYEQYF

j_gene: TRBJ1-1
d_gene: -
abundance: -
v_gene: TRBV9
CDR3nt: TGTGCCAGCAGCGTTTTTGGGGTGGGGTCTGAAGCTTTCTTT
CDR3aa: CASSVFGVGSEAFF

j_gene: TRBJ2-7
d_gene: -
abundance: -
v_gene: TRBV5-1
CDR3nt: TGCGCCAGCAGCCTCCGGGACGGGACCTACGAGCAGTACTTC
CDR3aa: CASSLRDGTYEQYF

j_gene: TRBJ1-4
d_gene: -
abundance: once
v_gene: TRBV2
CDR3nt: TGTGCCAGCACGCGGAATGAAAAACTGTTTTTT
CDR3aa: CASTRNEKLFF

j_gene: TRBJ2-7
d_gene: TRBD2
abundance: -
v_gene: TRBV2
CDR3nt: TGTGCCAGCAGTGTACTCACTAGCGGGAGAACCCCCGAGCAGTACTTC
CDR3aa: CASSVLTSGRTPEQYF

j_gene: TRBJ2-2
d_gene: -
abundance: -
v_gene: TRBV27
CDR3nt: TGTGCCAGCAGTGCCACATCTCGGACGGTGAACACCGGGGAGCTGTTTTTT
CDR3aa: CASSATSRTVNTGELFF

j_gene: TRBJ1-1
d_gene: -
abundance: -
v_gene: TRBV5-1
CDR3nt: TGCGCCACCTTCTCACCCGGTGGCACTGAAGCTTTCTTT
CDR3aa: CATFSPGGTEAFF

j_gene: TRBJ2-2
d_gene: -
abundance: -
v_gene: TRBV5-1
CDR3nt: TGCGCCAGCACCCAAGGCACGCCGTTCGCCGGGGAGCTGTTTTTT
CDR3aa: CASTQGTPFAGELFF

j_gene: TRBJ1-1
d_gene: -
abundance: once
v_gene: TRBV13
CDR3nt: TGTGCCAGCAGTCCCTCTTTAGGGGCGCGCACTGAAGCTTTCTTT
CDR3aa: CASSPSLGARTEAFF

j_gene: TRBJ2-5
d_gene: -
abundance: once
v_gene: TRBV10-1
CDR3nt: TGCGCCAGTTACCGACAGAACCACGTCCAAGAGACCCAGTACTTC
CDR3aa: CASYRQNHVQETQYF

j_gene: TRBJ2-2
d_gene: -
abundance: -
v_gene: TRBV28
CDR3nt: TGTGCCAGCAGTTTGAATTGGGATACCGGGGAGCTGTTTTTT
CDR3aa: CASSLNWDTGELFF

j_gene: TRBJ2-7
d_gene: TRBD1
abundance: -
v_gene: TRBV13
CDR3nt: TGTGCCAGCAGCCCCCGGACAGGGGGATCCTACGAGCAGTACTTC
CDR3aa: CASSPRTGGSYEQYF

j_gene: TRBJ1-6
d_gene: -
abundance: -
v_gene: TRBV10-1
CDR3nt: TGCGCCAGCAGCCAAGGTTCTTCCTATAATTCACCCCTCCACTTT
CDR3aa: CASSQGSSYNSPLHF

j_gene: TRBJ2-2
d_gene: TRBD1
abundance: -
v_gene: TRBV5-6
CDR3nt: TGTGCCAGCAGCCCGGGACAGGGTACACACACCGGGGAGCTGTTTTTT
CDR3aa: CASSPGQGTHTGELFF

j_gene: TRBJ1-3
d_gene: -
abundance: -
v_gene: TRBV5-4
CDR3nt: TGTGCCAGCAGCTTGGATCCGGGAACGATCTCTGGAAACACCATATATTTT
CDR3aa: CASSLDPGTISGNTIYF

j_gene: TRBJ2-1
d_gene: -
abundance: -
v_gene: TRBV6-6
CDR3nt: TGTGCCAGCAGTTACTCTTGGCAGCGAGCTTACAATGAGCAGTTCTTC
CDR3aa: CASSYSWQRAYNEQFF

j_gene: TRBJ1-5
d_gene: -
abundance: -
v_gene: TRBV18
CDR3nt: TGTGCCAGCACGGACAGCTCCAATCAGCCCCAGCATTTT
CDR3aa: CASTDSSNQPQHF

j_gene: TRBJ2-7
d_gene: -
abundance: -
v_gene: TRBV19
CDR3nt: TGTGCCAGTACCGCGAGGGCAGGGTCTTCCGAGCAGTACTTC
CDR3aa: CASTARAGSSEQYF